A selection of T cell receptor beta chains follows, all from one sample in a study of T cell changes during pregnancy in multiple sclerosis. Only in-frame clones appear in the TCRdb table, and some are missing; sequencing was by immunoSEQ multiplex PCR. The top ten hold 1% to 1.5% of the sample, which has more than 55,000 clones, about nine tenths seen once. The material was peripheral blood, obtained after pregnancy. The receptors here all came from a female donor in good health, enrolled as a control in a pregnancy study. Both conserved end residues are part of each CDR3. Fields, in order: V gene, J gene, clone size, CDR3 protein. A row's size may be missing; if present it is once, few, many or a size class.

TRBV6-5	TRBJ1-2	once	CASSYSTDGYGYTF
TRBV13	TRBJ1-6	.	CASSITQGNSPLHF
TRBV7-2	TRBJ1-1	once	CASSLTNPGQGNTEAFF
TRBV6-4	TRBJ2-7	.	CASSEGLAASSEQYF
TRBV7-9	TRBJ2-7	.	CASSPQPPYEQYF
TRBV30	TRBJ1-5	once	CAWSGTGVQPQHF
TRBV5-1	TRBJ2-1	once	CASSPEYASYNEQFF
TRBV19	TRBJ1-4	.	CASSMYQGTNEKLFF
TRBV30	TRBJ1-1	.	CAWSGTARKMNTEAFF
TRBV27	TRBJ2-5	.	CASSLSASGGALETQYF
TRBV25-1	TRBJ1-5	.	CASSPRRTLSNQPQHF
TRBV5-1	TRBJ2-7	.	CASSSGGPPSYEQYF
TRBV7-3	TRBJ2-7	.	CASSPTDRGIYEQYF
TRBV6-5	TRBJ1-1	.	CASRTGGLGTEAFF
TRBV11-3	TRBJ2-2	.	CASSLGQGNTGELFF
TRBV12-5	TRBJ1-1	.	CASGLGTDGEAFF
TRBV5-8	TRBJ1-5	.	CASSLGRYNQPQHF
TRBV29-1	TRBJ2-7	.	CSVEVSSYEQYF
TRBV15	TRBJ2-7	.	CATSEGLAGSYEQYF
TRBV5-6	TRBJ1-4	.	CASSRTGTELFF
TRBV19	TRBJ1-1	once	CASSIGRSTEAFF
TRBV27	TRBJ1-1	.	CASSAGGSEAFF
TRBV6-6	TRBJ2-7	.	CASNSGGGVYEQYF
TRBV9	TRBJ2-1	.	CASSVTSGGARYNEQFF
TRBV4-2	TRBJ2-1	.	CASSQDFVPGQPNYLPYNEQFF
TRBV4-3	TRBJ2-3	.	CASSHTGGGNTDTQYF
TRBV7-2	TRBJ1-2	once	CASSDGTLDGYTF
TRBV7-6	TRBJ1-2	.	CASSPRGGRDNYGYTF
TRBV7-9	TRBJ2-7	.	CASSSRTGVAYEQYF
TRBV2	TRBJ1-5	.	CASSEWRESQPQHF
TRBV19	TRBJ1-2	.	CASSMPGGNGYTF
TRBV30	TRBJ2-1	.	CAWSGSGSSYNEQFF
TRBV29-1	TRBJ1-2	.	CSVWDSGYTF
TRBV5-4	TRBJ1-1	.	CASRQGQGLTEAFF
TRBV7-9	TRBJ1-6	.	CASSSTGAYNSPLHF
TRBV5-1	TRBJ2-3	once	CASSLEGGGRRQGHYTDTQYF
TRBV7-3	TRBJ1-6	.	CASSPDRSTPRYF
TRBV19	TRBJ1-4	.	CASSEAGTGDEKLFF
TRBV2	TRBJ1-5	.	CASSVDQGSSNQPQHF
TRBV30	TRBJ1-2	.	CAWNRRQDYGYTF
TRBV5-1	TRBJ2-3	.	CASSLAGTGAFTDTQYF
TRBV2	TRBJ1-5	.	CASSARGFGVSQPQHF
TRBV6-4	TRBJ2-3	.	CASSDLAGATDTQYF
TRBV6-5	TRBJ1-3	.	CASSYAGGNTIYF
TRBV6-1	TRBJ1-2	.	CASMEGASGYTF
TRBV7-2	TRBJ1-1	.	CASSPLGGMSTEAFF